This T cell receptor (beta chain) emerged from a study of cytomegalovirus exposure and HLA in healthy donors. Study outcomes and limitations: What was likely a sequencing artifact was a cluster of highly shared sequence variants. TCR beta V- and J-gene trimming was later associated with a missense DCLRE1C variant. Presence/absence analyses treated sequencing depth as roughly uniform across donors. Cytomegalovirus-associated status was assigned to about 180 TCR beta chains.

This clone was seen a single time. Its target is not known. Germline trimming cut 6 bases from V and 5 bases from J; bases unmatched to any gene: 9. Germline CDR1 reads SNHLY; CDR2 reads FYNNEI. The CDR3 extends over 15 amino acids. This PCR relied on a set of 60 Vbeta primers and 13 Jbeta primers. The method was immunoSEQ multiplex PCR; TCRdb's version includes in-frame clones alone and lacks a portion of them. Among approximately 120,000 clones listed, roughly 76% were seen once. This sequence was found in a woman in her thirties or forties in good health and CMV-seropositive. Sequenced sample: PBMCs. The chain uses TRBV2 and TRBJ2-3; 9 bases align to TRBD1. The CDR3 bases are TGTGCCAGCAGCTCTAGACAGGGGGGTGGAGATACGCAGTATTTT. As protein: CASSSRQGGGDTQYF.